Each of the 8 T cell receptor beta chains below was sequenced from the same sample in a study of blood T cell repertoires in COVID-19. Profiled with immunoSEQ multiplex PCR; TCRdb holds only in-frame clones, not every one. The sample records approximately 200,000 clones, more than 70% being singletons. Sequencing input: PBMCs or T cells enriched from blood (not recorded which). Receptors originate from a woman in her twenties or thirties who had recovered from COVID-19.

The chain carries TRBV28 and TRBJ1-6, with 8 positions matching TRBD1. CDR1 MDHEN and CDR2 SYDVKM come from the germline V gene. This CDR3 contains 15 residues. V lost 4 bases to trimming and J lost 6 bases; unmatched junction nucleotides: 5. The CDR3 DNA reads TGTGCCAGCAGTTATCGGGACAGGCCTAATTCACCCCTCCACTTT. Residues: CASSYRDRPNSPLHF.

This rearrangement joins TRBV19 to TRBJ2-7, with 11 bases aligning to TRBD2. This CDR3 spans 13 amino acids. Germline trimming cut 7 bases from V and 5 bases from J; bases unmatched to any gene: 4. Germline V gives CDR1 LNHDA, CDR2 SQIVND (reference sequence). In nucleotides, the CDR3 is TGTGCCAGTAAGACACTAGCGGGAGACGAGCAGTACTTC. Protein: CASKTLAGDEQYF.

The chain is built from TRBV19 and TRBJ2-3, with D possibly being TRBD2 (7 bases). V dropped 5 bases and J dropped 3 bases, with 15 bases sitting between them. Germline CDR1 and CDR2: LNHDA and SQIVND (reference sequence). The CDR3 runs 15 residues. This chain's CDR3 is CASSRFGGRTDTQYF. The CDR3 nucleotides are TGTGCCAGTAGTCGATTCGGGGGGCGGACAGATACGCAGTATTTT.

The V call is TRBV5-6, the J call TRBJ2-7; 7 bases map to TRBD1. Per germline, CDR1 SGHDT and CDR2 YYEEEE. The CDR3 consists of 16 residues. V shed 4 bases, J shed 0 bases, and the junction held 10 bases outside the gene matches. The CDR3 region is CASSHVTGASSYEQYF. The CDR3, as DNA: TGTGCCAGCAGCCACGTAACAGGGGCTTCCTCCTACGAGCAGTACTTC.

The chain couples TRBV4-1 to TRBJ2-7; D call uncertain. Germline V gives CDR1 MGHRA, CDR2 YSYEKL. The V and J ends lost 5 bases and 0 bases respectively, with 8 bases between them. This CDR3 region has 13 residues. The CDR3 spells CASSFSSSYEQYF. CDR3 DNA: TGCGCCAGCAGCTTCTCTTCCTCCTACGAGCAGTACTTC.

CDR3 loop: CASSYNGDEQYF. The CDR3 nucleotides read TGTGCCAGCAGTTACAACGGGGACGAGCAGTACTTC. The chain is built from TRBV6-5 and TRBJ2-7; possibly TRBD2 for D (5 bases). This CDR3 spans 12 amino acids. Germline V gene sequence: CDR1 MNHEY, CDR2 SVGAGI. V was pared by 2 bases and J by 5 bases, with 7 bases between.

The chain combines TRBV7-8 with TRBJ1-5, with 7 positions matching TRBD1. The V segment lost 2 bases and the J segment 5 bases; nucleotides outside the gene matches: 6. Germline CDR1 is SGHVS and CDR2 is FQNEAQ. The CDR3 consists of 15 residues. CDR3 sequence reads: CASSLKGQGDQPQHF. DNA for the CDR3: TGTGCCAGCAGCTTAAAGGGGCAGGGGGATCAGCCCCAGCATTTT.

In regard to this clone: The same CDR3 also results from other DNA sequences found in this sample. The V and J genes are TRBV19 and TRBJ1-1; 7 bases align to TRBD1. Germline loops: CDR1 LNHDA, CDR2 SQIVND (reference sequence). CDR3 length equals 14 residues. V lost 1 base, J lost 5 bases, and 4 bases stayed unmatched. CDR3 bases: TGTGCCAGTAGTATAGGGGCAGGGGGGACTGAAGCTTTCTTT. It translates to CASSIGAGGTEAFF.